This TCR beta chain is drawn from a study of siplizumab effects on memory and regulatory T cells. Study-wide results and caveats: Naive T cells appeared more varied than memory cells and looked like key alloresponse contributors. With siplizumab, cumulative frequency of CD4+ memory-derived alloreactive sequences dropped significantly. Sequences below about 10^-5 frequency were poorly captured. As a result, only a minor fraction of alloreactive clones mapped to unstimulated subsets.

V gave up 6 bases and J gave up 4 bases, with 18 bases separating them. CDR1 and CDR2 (germline): MNHEY, SVGAGI. The CDR3 spans 15 residues. Per sample, 90,000 to 100,000 TCR templates were assayed. Sequencing was performed with immunoSEQ multiplex PCR; in TCRdb, only in-frame clones are kept and a portion is missing. The sample holds 80,000 to 130,000 clones, about 90% seen once. This clone was counted a single time. The antigen remains unidentified. The sample was Tregs sorted from blood. The TCR sequence derives from a human donor in good health. This chain uses TRBV6-5 with TRBJ1-2, with no clear D. The chain's CDR3 is CASRPRPGHFYGYTF. The CDR3 DNA sequence: TGTGCCAGCAGGCCAAGACCGGGCCACTTCTATGGCTACACCTTC.